The 9 T cell receptor beta chains listed next were all sequenced from one sample in a study of cytomegalovirus exposure and HLA in healthy donors. The protocol was immunoSEQ multiplex PCR, while the TCRdb copy is restricted to in-frame clones and leaves out a portion. The sample contains 100,000 to 150,000 clones, 89% of which appear only once. Sequenced material: PBMCs. These receptors were obtained from a woman aged 18-29 years in good health and CMV-seronegative.

The chain uses TRBV7-8 and TRBJ1-5; the D gene is possibly TRBD1 (6 bases). Between the trimmed V and J ends, which lost 2 bases and 0 bases, there was a span of 8 bases. Germline-derived CDR1 and CDR2 are SGHVS and FQNEAQ. The length of the CDR3 is 15 residues. The CDR3 region has the DNA TGTGCCAGCAGCTTAAGGACAGATAGCAATCAGCCCCAGCATTTT. This encodes CASSLRTDSNQPQHF.

The chain uses TRBV27 and TRBJ1-6, with D possibly TRBD1 on 5 matching bases. Germline CDR1 MNHEY, CDR2 SMNVEV (reference sequence). Trimming took off 3 bases at V and 6 bases at J, with 9 bases between the two ends. The CDR3 extends over 14 amino acids. The CDR3 loop is CASSFKDTNSPLHF. CDR3 bases: TGTGCCAGCAGTTTTAAGGACACTAATTCACCCCTCCACTTT.

This sequence joins TRBV2 and TRBJ2-7; TRBD1 aligns across 9 bases. CDR3 length: 14 residues. The V gene's germline CDR1 is SNHLY and CDR2 FYNNEI. V gave up 4 bases and J gave up 3 bases; unmatched junction bases: 4. CDR3 region: CASSALTGGYEQYF. The CDR3 DNA reads TGTGCCAGCAGTGCCCTGACAGGGGGCTACGAGCAGTACTTC.

The chain recombines TRBV11-2 with TRBJ2-1, with TRBD1 matching 9 bases. This CDR3 contains 15 residues. V shed 5 bases, J shed 1 base, and the junction held 3 bases outside the gene matches. CDR1 and CDR2 (germline): SGHAT, FQNNGV. CDR3 DNA: TGTGCCAGCAGCCAAGGACAGGGGTCCTACAATGAGCAGTTCTTC. As protein: CASSQGQGSYNEQFF.

The chain employs TRBV6-1 and TRBJ2-3, with D possibly matching TRBD2 (6 bases). The ends were cut back, 7 bases at V and 6 bases at J, with 17 bases in the middle. Germline V gene data show CDR1 as MNHNS and CDR2 as SASEGT. This CDR3 is built from 14 residues. The CDR3: CASTTGGATDTQYF. In DNA form, the CDR3 reads TGTGCCAGCACAACCGGAGGGGCCACGGATACGCAGTATTTT.

The chain uses TRBV7-6 and TRBJ1-3, with no clear D. V lost 2 bases and J lost 9, with 14 bases in between. The CDR3 consists of 14 residues. The V gene's germline CDR1 is SGHVS and CDR2 FNYEAQ. The CDR3 coding sequence is TGTGCCAGCAGCTTAACGGTCGAGACGGGCACCATATATTTT. It specifies CASSLTVETGTIYF.

This chain links TRBV4-3 with TRBJ2-7, with D possibly TRBD1 on 6 matching bases. CDR3 length: 13 amino acids. V was pared by 0 bases and J by 4 bases, with 7 bases between. Germline V lookup: CDR1 LGHNA, CDR2 YSLEER. The CDR3: CASSQDRGYEQYF. CDR3 nucleotide sequence: TGCGCCAGCAGCCAAGACAGGGGATACGAGCAGTACTTC.

The chain joins TRBV6-1 to TRBJ1-5; 7 nucleotides align to TRBD1. Germline V lookup: CDR1 MNHNS, CDR2 SASEGT. V lost 5 bases, J lost 6 bases, and 10 bases stayed unmatched. This CDR3 is built from 15 residues. Here the CDR3 reads CASSLRQGESQPQHF. The CDR3 DNA is TGTGCCAGCAGTTTGCGACAGGGTGAAAGTCAGCCCCAGCATTTT.

The CDR3 nucleotides read TGTGCCAGCAGCATCACTCGGGACAGGGGAAACACCGGGGAGCTGTTTTTT. This sequence encodes CASSITRDRGNTGELFF. This chain joins TRBV7-8 and TRBJ2-2, with 10 bases that match TRBD1. Germline-derived CDR1 and CDR2 are SGHVS and FQNEAQ. V lost 5 bases to trimming and J lost 2 bases; unmatched junction nucleotides: 8. The CDR3 has 17 amino acids.